This T cell receptor (beta chain) was identified during a study of glioma-infiltrating T cells. V lost 4 bases to trimming and J lost 8 bases; unmatched junction nucleotides: 14. Germline loops: CDR1 MGHRA, CDR2 YSYEKL. The length of the CDR3 is 16 residues. Regarding the study as a whole: Tissue-blood divergence was below expectation in non-neoplastic patients, above in gliomas.

For this clonotype: Its cognate antigen is unknown. A much larger clone lies a single base off, so this may be a read error.

Amplification of TCR alpha and beta CDR3 regions from RNA used iRepertoire nested multiplex PCR. In TCRdb, the multiplex PCR reads were re-called with MiXCR into one record per CDR3 protein. There are some 85,000 distinct CDR3 sequences in the sample; 20% to 25% occur only once, and approximately 7% lies in the top ten. The receptor was isolated from a human donor with low-grade glioma or glioblastoma, undergoing nonglioma brain surgery, or in good health (not recorded which). The genes are TRBV4-1 and TRBJ2-3; the match to TRBD1 covers 8 bases. The specimen was glioma tissue, nonneoplastic brain tissue, or PBMCs (not recorded which). The CDR3 loop is CASSPGQGSGRSTQYF. As DNA, the CDR3 is TGCGCCAGCAGCCCAGGACAGGGCTCAGGAAGAAGTACGCAGTATTTT.